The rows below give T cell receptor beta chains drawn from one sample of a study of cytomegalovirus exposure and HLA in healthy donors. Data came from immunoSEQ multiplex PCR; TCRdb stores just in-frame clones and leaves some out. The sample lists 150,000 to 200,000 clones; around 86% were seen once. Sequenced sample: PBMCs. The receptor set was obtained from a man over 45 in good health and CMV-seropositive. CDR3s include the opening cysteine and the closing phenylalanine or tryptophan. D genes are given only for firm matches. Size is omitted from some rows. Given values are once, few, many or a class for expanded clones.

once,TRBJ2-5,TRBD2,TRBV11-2,CASSLGAGAGETQYF,TGTGCCAGCAGCTTAGGGGCGGGAGCGGGAGAGACCCAGTACTTC
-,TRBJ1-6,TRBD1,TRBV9,CASSVGQGINSPLHF,TGTGCCAGCAGCGTCGGACAGGGTATTAATTCACCCCTCCACTTT
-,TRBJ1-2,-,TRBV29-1,CSVEKQGRGYTF,TGCAGCGTTGAAAAACAGGGTCGTGGCTACACCTTC
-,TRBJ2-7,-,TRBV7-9,CASSFGESSYEQYF,TGTGCCAGCAGCTTCGGGGAGAGCTCCTACGAGCAGTACTTC
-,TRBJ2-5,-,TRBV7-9,CASSLVSGLRGETQYF,TGTGCCAGCAGCTTAGTTTCCGGACTTCGCGGGGAGACCCAGTACTTC
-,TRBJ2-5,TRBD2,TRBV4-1,CASSRTGGLGETQYF,TGCGCCAGCAGCCGGACGGGGGGGCTAGGAGAGACCCAGTACTTC
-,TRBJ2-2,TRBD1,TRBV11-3,CATRQGPNTGELFF,TGTGCCACCCGACAGGGTCCCAACACCGGGGAGCTGTTTTTT
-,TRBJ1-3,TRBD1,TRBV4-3,CASSPGQSSGNTIYF,TGCGCCAGCAGCCCGGGACAGAGCTCTGGAAACACCATATATTTT
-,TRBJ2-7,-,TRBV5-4,CASSFGSVNYEQYF,TGTGCCAGCAGCTTTGGTAGCGTAAACTACGAGCAGTACTTC
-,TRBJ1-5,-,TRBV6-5,CASSSPRKGSNQPQHF,TGTGCCAGCAGTTCTCCAAGGAAGGGGTCCAATCAGCCCCAGCATTTT
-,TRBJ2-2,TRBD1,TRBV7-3,CASRVDRGNTGELFF,TGTGCCAGCAGAGTGGACAGGGGAAACACCGGGGAGCTGTTTTTT
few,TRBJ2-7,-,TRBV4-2,CASRGDTSYEQYF,TGTGCCAGCAGAGGGGACACCTCCTACGAGCAGTACTTC
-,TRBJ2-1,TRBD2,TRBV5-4,CASSPRGGPSSYNEQFF,TGTGCCAGCAGTCCCCGGGGGGGCCCGAGCTCCTACAATGAGCAGTTCTTC
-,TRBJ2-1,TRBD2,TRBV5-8,CASSIAGGFANEQFF,TGTGCCAGCAGTATAGCGGGAGGGTTTGCCAATGAGCAGTTCTTC
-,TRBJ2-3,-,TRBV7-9,CASSLGRAADTQYF,TGTGCCAGCAGCTTGGGCAGGGCGGCAGATACGCAGTATTTT
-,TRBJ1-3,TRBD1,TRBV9,CASTPEVQGGNTIYF,TGTGCCAGCACCCCGGAGGTACAGGGGGGAAACACCATATATTTT
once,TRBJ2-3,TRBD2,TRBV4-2,CASSRRGGSENTQYF,TGTGCCAGCAGTCGGCGGGGCGGGAGTGAAAATACGCAGTATTTT
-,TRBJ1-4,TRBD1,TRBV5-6,CASSSGTENEKLFF,TGTGCCAGCAGCTCCGGGACAGAGAATGAAAAACTGTTTTTT
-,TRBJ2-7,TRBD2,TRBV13,CASSSPGLGTLEQYF,TGTGCCAGCAGCTCTCCGGGACTAGGAACCCTCGAGCAGTACTTC
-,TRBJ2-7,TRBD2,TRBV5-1,CASSLASGGPYEQYF,TGCGCCAGCAGCTTGGCCAGCGGGGGCCCTTACGAGCAGTACTTC
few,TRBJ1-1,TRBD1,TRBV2,CARYNDRGTEAFF,TGTGCCAGATACAACGACAGGGGAACTGAAGCTTTCTTT
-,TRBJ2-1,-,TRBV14,CASSTYNEQFF,TGTGCCAGCTCAACCTACAATGAGCAGTTCTTC
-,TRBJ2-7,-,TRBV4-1,CASSQGGQPGPYEQYF,TGCGCCAGCAGCCAAGGAGGTCAACCGGGTCCCTACGAGCAGTACTTC
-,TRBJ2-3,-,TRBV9,CASSVSPGADTQYF,TGTGCCAGCAGCGTATCACCAGGGGCAGATACGCAGTATTTT
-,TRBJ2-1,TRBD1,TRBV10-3,CAINGQGTDNEQFF,TGTGCCATCAATGGACAGGGGACGGACAATGAGCAGTTCTTC
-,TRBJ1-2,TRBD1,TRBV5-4,CASSLGQGNGYTF,TGTGCCAGCAGCTTAGGACAGGGGAATGGCTACACCTTC